These T cell receptor beta chains were read from a single sample in a study of STAT5B mutations in CD4+ large granular lymphocyte leukemia. The data were produced by immunoSEQ multiplex PCR, yet TCRdb's version contains in-frame clones alone and is incomplete. The table has fewer than 25,000 clones, 82% seen once. The sample was CD4+ T cells from blood buffy coats. The source is a human donor in good health. CDR3s include the opening cysteine and the closing phenylalanine or tryptophan. A D gene is named only where the DNA matches it firmly. Clone size is shown for a subset of rows, as once, few, many or a class of expanded clone.

TRBJ2-5 | 13 | NA | NA | TRBV2 | TGTGCCAGCAGTGGGACAGTTAAAGAGACCCAGTACTTC | CASSGTVKETQYF
TRBJ2-3 | 17 | TRBD2 | NA | TRBV15 | TGTGCCACCAGCAGAGTCCTAGCGGGAGGGCCGGGGGATACGCAGTATTTT | CATSRVLAGGPGDTQYF
TRBJ2-7 | 15 | TRBD1 | NA | TRBV19 | TGTGCCAGTAGCCAGGGGGGACAGGGGGCCTACGAGCAGTACTTC | CASSQGGQGAYEQYF
TRBJ2-1 | 16 | NA | NA | TRBV7-9 | TGTGCCAGCAGCCAGCGGCGCAGAGGCGACTACAATGAGCAGTTCTTC | CASSQRRRGDYNEQFF
TRBJ2-3 | 16 | TRBD1 | NA | TRBV15 | TGTGCCACCAGCAGAGATGGACAGGGGCGATCAGATACGCAGTATTTT | CATSRDGQGRSDTQYF
TRBJ2-7 | 15 | TRBD1 | NA | TRBV15 | TGTGCCACCAGCAGACCGGGACAGGGGATCGACGAGCAGTACTTC | CATSRPGQGIDEQYF
TRBJ1-1 | 12 | TRBD1 | once | TRBV28 | TGTGCCAGCAGTCTATCCGACAGGGCCGCTTTCTTT | CASSLSDRAAFF
TRBJ2-3 | 14 | NA | NA | TRBV7-3 | TGTGCCAGCAGCCCCGGGGGGCCCACGGGTACGCAGTATTTT | CASSPGGPTGTQYF
TRBJ2-2 | 16 | NA | few | TRBV30 | TGTGCCTGGAGCGTCCGGGACGGCACGAACACCGGGGAGCTGTTTTTT | CAWSVRDGTNTGELFF
TRBJ2-2 | 16 | TRBD1 | NA | TRBV7-9 | TGTGCCAGCAGCTTAGGCGCAGGGGGCAGGACCGGGGAGCTGTTTTTT | CASSLGAGGRTGELFF
TRBJ2-1 | 12 | NA | once | TRBV4-2 | TGTGCCAGCAGCCCAACGAGGGATGAGCAGTTCTTC | CASSPTRDEQFF
TRBJ2-2 | 15 | TRBD1 | NA | TRBV5-1 | TGCGCCAGCAGCCCACCGACAGGGGCCACCGGGGAGCTGTTTTTT | CASSPPTGATGELFF
TRBJ2-6 | 13 | NA | NA | TRBV29-1 | TGCAGCGTTTACAGGAATGGGGCCAACGTCCTGACTTTC | CSVYRNGANVLTF
TRBJ2-7 | 15 | TRBD1 | few | TRBV2 | TGTGCCAGCGCCTTCGGGACAGGGGCAACCTACGAGCAGTACTTC | CASAFGTGATYEQYF
TRBJ2-5 | 11 | NA | NA | TRBV6-6 | TGTGCCAGCCGGACCCGCGAGACCCAGTACTTC | CASRTRETQYF
TRBJ2-7 | 14 | NA | NA | TRBV28 | TGTGCCAGCAGTATCGCCGGGGCGTTGAGCGAGCAGTACTTC | CASSIAGALSEQYF